Reported below is one T cell receptor (beta chain). The antigen is not known. Sequenced by immunoSEQ multiplex PCR; TCRdb stores in-frame clones only, minus some. The sample lists about 15,000 clones; roughly 87% were seen once. The sample is drawn from a study of CD4 T cells in relation to SARS-CoV-2 and coronaviruses. Study information: TCR beta CDR3s were sequenced after approximately ten-day antigen culture of PBMCs. Controls used an HIV-1 Nef peptide pool or no peptide. Study-wide findings and caveats: Monoreactive clones expanded significantly more to SARS-CoV-2 than crossreactive clones did.

Germline-derived CDR1 and CDR2 are SGHNT and YYREEE (reference sequence). This CDR3 spans 14 amino acids. Trimming pared 0 bases from V and 4 bases from J, leaving 10 bases between. Unexposed donor CD4+ T cells date from about 2011-2019, before the COVID-19 pandemic. CD4+ T cells were isolated from the cells after 10 days of culture. Cells permitting, SARS-CoV-2 S/N and four cold-coronavirus spikes were tested on unexposed-donor CD4+ T cells. The sequence derives from a human donor in good health. The specimen was CD4+ T cells from PBMCs, cultured in vitro. This chain links TRBV5-4 with TRBJ1-1; no firm D call. CDR3 protein: CASSLDWGSTEAFF. CDR3 DNA sequence: TGTGCCAGCAGCTTGGATTGGGGTTCCACTGAAGCTTTCTTT.